Presented here are 8 T cell receptor beta chains from one specimen sequenced in a study of blood T cell repertoires in COVID-19. Sequencing was performed with immunoSEQ multiplex PCR; in TCRdb, only in-frame clones are kept and a portion is missing. Here the sample spans approximately 94,000 clones, approximately 91% being singletons. The sample comprised peripheral blood. All receptors come from a man over 45 with active COVID-19.

The CDR3 DNA follows: TGTGCCATCAGTGACGGCAGGGGGCGAATGGAAGAGACCCAGTACTTC. It encodes CAISDGRGRMEETQYF. The rearrangement joins TRBV10-3 to TRBJ2-5, with TRBD1 identical over 8 bases. The CDR3 has 16 amino acids. The germline CDR1 and CDR2 sequences are ENHRY and SYGVKD. The V gene end was trimmed by 3 bases and the J gene end by 3 bases; junction bases not matched to a gene: 9.

The V gene is TRBV2, the J gene TRBJ1-6, with D possibly being TRBD1 (6 bases). Trimming left V 7 bases short and J 7 bases short, with 14 bases between. This CDR3 spans 14 amino acids. From germline, CDR1 is SNHLY and CDR2 FYNNEI. DNA for the CDR3: TGTGCCAGCACCCAGGGGACGTGGAATTCACCCCTCCACTTT. Its protein product is CASTQGTWNSPLHF.

V gene TRBV27 combines with J gene TRBJ1-2, with a weak D call TRBD1 (6 bases). The CDR3 is 12 amino acids. In germline, CDR1 is MNHEY, CDR2 SMNVEV (reference sequence). V was pared by 6 bases and J by 5 bases, with 10 bases between. The CDR3 DNA sequence: TGTGCCAGCAGGACAGGAGGTTATGGCTACACCTTC. Its translation: CASRTGGYGYTF.

The chain recombines TRBV7-6 with TRBJ1-6, with 8 bases that match TRBD1. V gave up 4 bases and J gave up 2 bases; unmatched junction bases: 10. The CDR3 covers 18 residues. CDR1 and CDR2 (germline): SGHVS, FNYEAQ. Written as DNA, the CDR3 is TGTGCCAGCAGCTCCCAGGGGGCAGGGGGCGCCTATAATTCACCCCTCCACTTT. This codes for CASSSQGAGGAYNSPLHF.

The chain is built from TRBV19 and TRBJ1-1, with 10 bases identical to TRBD1. Trimming at V came to 3 bases and at J to 3 bases, leaving 7 bases not matched to a gene. From germline, CDR1 is LNHDA and CDR2 SQIVND (reference sequence). The length of the CDR3 is 16 residues. Written as DNA, the CDR3 is TGTGCCAGTAGTATGAGGGACAGGGGAAGGTACACTGAAGCTTTCTTT. It is translated as CASSMRDRGRYTEAFF.

This rearrangement joins TRBV5-6 to TRBJ1-3; no reliable D call. Trimming shortened V by 2 bases and J by 0 bases, and 6 bases separated the two germline ends. CDR3 length: 14 amino acids. CDR1 is SGHDT, CDR2 YYEEEE, per germline. CDR3 loop: CASSFELSGNTIYF. In DNA form, the CDR3 reads TGTGCCAGCAGCTTCGAGCTCTCTGGAAACACCATATATTTT.

The genes are TRBV3-1 (or the pseudogene TRBV3-2) and TRBJ1-3; no definite D call. The V gene lost 4 bases and the J gene lost 0 bases, with 16 bases spanning the gap. From germline, CDR1 is LGHDT and CDR2 YNNKEL (reference sequence). The CDR3 has 17 amino acids. CDR3 DNA: TGTGCCAGCAGCCCTACGGTGAGGGTTACCTCTGGAAACACCATATATTTT. Translation gives CASSPTVRVTSGNTIYF.

This chain connects TRBV11-1 to TRBJ1-1; TRBD1 might be the D (6 bases). The length of the CDR3 is 16 residues. CDR1 is SGHAT and CDR2 is FQDESV in the germline V gene (reference sequence). Trimming stripped 4 bases from V and 5 bases from J, with 20 bases between. CDR3 loop: CASSSAGHRVGTEAFF. Written as DNA, the CDR3 is TGTGCCAGCAGCTCCGCCGGACACAGGGTGGGAACTGAAGCTTTCTTT.